This is a list of T cell receptor beta chains from one sample in a study of T-cell reconstitution after alpha-beta-depleted transplantation in children. TCRdb independently ran MiXCR on the PCR reads; one entry per CDR3 protein. The sample contains 490,000 or so distinct CDR3 sequences, around 13% of which appear only once. This specimen consisted of PBMCs from the stem cell graft donor, obtained from the stem cell graft. All receptors derive from a human donor who donated a stem cell graft to a child with combined immunodeficiency. Both conserved end residues are part of each CDR3. Each record gives: J gene, D gene, V gene, clone size, CDR3 protein, CDR3 DNA. D genes are given only for firm matches. Part of the rows lack a size; the others show once, few, many or a class for expanded clones.

TRBJ2-3	-	TRBV20-1	few	CSARVHPLGFEGSSDTQYF	TGCAGTGCTAGAGTCCACCCCCTGGGGTTCGAGGGGTCCTCAGATACGCAGTATTTT
TRBJ2-1	TRBD2	TRBV7-3	-	CASSPRLRREGRNEQFF	TGTGCCAGCAGCCCCCGTTTGAGGAGGGAGGGTAGGAATGAGCAGTTCTTC
TRBJ1-1	-	TRBV12-3/TRBV12-4	-	CASSPGEITEAFF	TGTGCCAGCAGTCCCGGAGAAATCACTGAAGCTTTCTTT
TRBJ2-1	-	TRBV5-6	many	CASSSFGRAAYEQFF	TGTGCCAGCAGCTCTTTCGGCAGGGCCGCATATGAGCAGTTCTTC
TRBJ2-3	TRBD2	TRBV9	-	CASSLTSGGLSTDTQYF	TGTGCCAGCAGCTTGACTAGCGGGGGCCTTAGCACAGATACGCAGTATTTT
TRBJ1-6	-	TRBV20-1	few	CSAKDTLGINSPLHF	TGCAGTGCTAAAGACACCCTGGGTATAAATTCACCCCTCCACTTT
TRBJ2-5	-	TRBV5-6	many	CASSLLGGGVMETQYF	TGTGCCAGCAGCTTGTTGGGAGGGGGGGTCATGGAGACCCAGTACTTC
TRBJ1-2	-	TRBV25-1	few	CASSPPGSYYGYTF	TGTGCCAGCAGCCCCCCCGGGTCCTACTATGGCTACACCTTC
TRBJ2-6	-	TRBV12-3/TRBV12-4	few	CASSLAISTGANVLTF	TGTGCCAGCAGTTTAGCAATATCTACTGGGGCCAACGTCCTGACTTTC
TRBJ2-7	TRBD2	TRBV20-1	-	CSARMGYGGSSYEQYF	TGCAGTGCTAGGATGGGGTACGGGGGGAGCTCCTACGAGCAGTACTTC
TRBJ2-1	TRBD1	TRBV7-2	-	CASSWRQGSDNEQFF	TGTGCCAGCAGCTGGAGACAGGGGTCAGACAATGAGCAGTTCTTC
TRBJ2-5	-	TRBV7-9	-	CASSYWTGTSETQYF	TGTGCCAGCAGCTACTGGACCGGGACATCGGAGACCCAGTACTTC
TRBJ2-1	-	TRBV12-3/TRBV12-4	many	CASSYSSGLRDEQFF	TGTGCCAGCAGTTATTCCAGCGGGCTACGGGATGAGCAGTTCTTC
TRBJ2-5	TRBD2	TRBV4-3	many	CASSQVLAEDQETQYF	TGCGCCAGCAGCCAAGTACTAGCGGAGGACCAAGAGACCCAGTACTTC
TRBJ1-6	-	TRBV6-1	-	CASADSTSSYNSPLHF	TGTGCCAGCGCAGACAGTACCAGCTCCTATAATTCACCCCTCCACTTT
TRBJ2-7	TRBD1	TRBV10-3	-	CAISRGQGRFPWAYEQYF	TGTGCCATCAGTCGGGGACAGGGAAGGTTTCCCTGGGCCTACGAGCAGTACTTC
TRBJ2-5	TRBD2	TRBV14	-	CASSQTSGAVWETQYF	TGTGCCAGCAGCCAGACTAGCGGTGCTGTTTGGGAGACCCAGTACTTC
TRBJ2-5	TRBD2	TRBV11-2	-	CASSLEISGGAILGTQYF	TGTGCCAGCAGCTTAGAAATTAGCGGGGGGGCTATCCTTGGGACCCAGTACTTC
TRBJ2-3	TRBD2	TRBV3-1	few	CASSQGGDLAAADTQYF	TGTGCCAGCAGCCAAGGTGGGGATCTAGCGGCCGCAGATACGCAGTATTTT
TRBJ2-3	-	TRBV9	many	CASSVGTVMDTQYF	TGTGCCAGCAGCGTAGGTACAGTGATGGATACGCAGTATTTT
TRBJ2-3	TRBD2	TRBV7-8	-	CASSLDPGGPSTDTQYF	TGTGCCAGCAGCTTAGATCCGGGAGGGCCTAGCACAGATACGCAGTATTTT
TRBJ1-2	TRBD1	TRBV30	-	CAWTGTGLGGYTF	TGTGCCTGGACCGGGACAGGGCTTGGTGGCTACACCTTC
TRBJ1-2	TRBD1	TRBV4-3	-	CASSQDLSRGYFYGYTF	TGCGCCAGCAGCCAAGATCTAAGCAGGGGGTATTTCTATGGCTACACCTTC
TRBJ1-1	-	TRBV2	few	CASSVDKNTEAFF	TGTGCCAGCAGCGTCGACAAGAACACTGAAGCTTTCTTT
TRBJ2-7	TRBD2	TRBV7-9	-	CASSYPTSGSSYEQYF	TGTGCCAGCAGTTACCCGACTAGCGGGAGCTCCTACGAGCAGTACTTC
TRBJ2-1	TRBD2	TRBV12-3/TRBV12-4	many	CASIDSGGYNEQFF	TGTGCCAGTATTGATAGCGGGGGATACAATGAGCAGTTCTTC
TRBJ2-3	TRBD2	TRBV9	-	CASSVDVAGGPGIPQYF	TGTGCCAGCAGCGTAGATGTGGCGGGAGGGCCGGGGATCCCGCAGTATTTT
TRBJ2-7	-	TRBV20-1	-	CSGGKDEQYF	TGCAGTGGAGGGAAGGACGAGCAGTACTTC
TRBJ2-1	-	TRBV12-3/TRBV12-4	many	CASSFGAGASYNEQLF	-
TRBJ1-1	-	TRBV12-3/TRBV12-4	few	CASSLDSVRVNTEAFF	TGTGCCAGCAGTTTAGATAGCGTCAGGGTAAACACTGAAGCTTTCTTT
TRBJ1-1	TRBD1	TRBV5-1	few	CASSLGQGDWTEAFF	TGCGCCAGCAGCCTGGGACAGGGAGATTGGACTGAAGCTTTCTTT
TRBJ1-5	TRBD1	TRBV29-1	few	CSVDIGDWTGVAQPQHF	TGCAGCGTTGACATAGGAGACTGGACAGGGGTGGCTCAGCCCCAGCATTTT
TRBJ2-7	-	TRBV6-2/TRBV6-3	-	CASSYREFGNYEQYF	TGTGCCAGCAGTTACAGGGAATTCGGAAACTACGAGCAGTACTTC
TRBJ2-1	TRBD2	TRBV7-9	-	CASSFQREWDEQFF	TGTGCCAGCAGCTTTCAGCGGGAGTGGGATGAGCAGTTCTTC
TRBJ2-7	TRBD1	TRBV20-1	many	CSAPPGTGTYEQYF	TGCAGTGCCCCACCCGGGACAGGTACCTACGAGCAGTACTTC
TRBJ2-7	-	TRBV7-2	-	CASSPSRARDEQYF	TGTGCCAGCAGCCCCTCCCGGGCCAGGGACGAGCAGTACTTC
TRBJ1-5	-	TRBV6-5	-	CASSYDSNQPQHF	TGTGCCAGCAGTTACGATAGCAATCAGCCCCAGCATTTT
TRBJ1-5	-	TRBV5-1	-	CASSSSPGNQPQHF	TGCGCCAGCAGCTCCTCTCCGGGCAATCAGCCCCAGCATTTT
TRBJ2-1	-	TRBV20-1	many	CSARTINEQFF	TGCAGTGCCCGGACTATCAATGAGCAGTTCTTC
TRBJ2-1	TRBD1	TRBV6-1	many	CASQKSPRDRGTNEQFF	TGTGCCAGCCAAAAGTCCCCCCGGGACAGGGGGACGAATGAGCAGTTCTTC